This T cell receptor (beta chain) was recorded in a study of T-cell memory formation after mild COVID-19. CDR3 length equals 11 residues. V was cut by 2 bases and J by 3 bases, with 1 base left in between. Germline assignment: CDR1 LGHNT and CDR2 FRNRAP. This clonotype was seen only a few times. TCRdb ran MiXCR on the 5' RACE reads and lists one entry per CDR3 protein. This table holds a few hundred thousand distinct CDR3 sequences, about 20% found once. Sequences were obtained from PBMCs or a T cell subset sorted from them (not recorded which). This sequence was found in a man in his late teens or twenties who had mild COVID-19 (a few samples of this study predate the infection). Cell type and time point are not known. This chain links TRBV12-5 with TRBJ1-2; D remains ambiguous. The CDR3 loop reads CASGLYYGYTF. Here the CDR3 DNA reads TGTGCTAGTGGTTTGTACTATGGCTACACCTTC. Full variable domain (rest looked up from reference TRBV12-5 and TRBJ1-2): DARVTQTPRHKVTEMGQEVTMRCQPILGHNTVFWYRQTMMQGLELLAYFRNRAPLDDSGMPKDRFSAEMPDATLATLKIQPSEPRDSAVYFCASGLYYGYTFGSGTRLTVV.